This entry features one TCR beta chain sequence. Its antigen is as yet unknown. The record originates from a study of tumor-infiltrating lymphocytes in primary liver carcinoma. Study as a whole: Surgery removed the patients' primary liver carcinoma. The study's findings and limits: Tumor region pairs outstripped tumor-adjacent and tumor-blood pairs in overlap. Tumor samples exhibited a significantly greater top-250-clone fraction than blood samples (p = 0.039).

Constant-region priming of 500 ng total RNA yielded TCR beta cDNA. Three nested multiplex PCR rounds, a slightly modified ARM-PCR method, built the TCR beta libraries. With TRBV1-TRBV30 forward primers and a C-beta reverse primer, the first two PCR rounds were run for about 10 cycles each. TCRdb reprocessed the multiplex PCR reads via MiXCR and lists one record per CDR3 protein. The repertoire consists of fewer than 400,000 distinct CDR3 sequences, with about 62% occurring once and the leading ten covering roughly 8.6%. V trimming: 3 bases; J trimming: 5 bases; junction bases outside the gene matches: 6. This CDR3 is built from 14 residues. The V gene's germline CDR1 is SGHRS and CDR2 YFSETQ. Blood RNA came from unsorted whole blood; germline DNA was also extracted. Prior to the surgical procedure, around 3.8 milliliters of peripheral blood were collected.

This chain uses TRBV5-1 with TRBJ1-1; 8 nucleotides agree with TRBD1. The sequenced sample was peripheral blood. This sequence was found in a man between 35 and 55 years old with primary liver carcinoma and hepatitis B virus infection. Here the CDR3 DNA reads TGCGCCAGCAGCTCCGGACAGGGAACTACTGAAGCTTTCTTT. This translates into CASSSGQGTTEAFF. Based on the CDR3 plus reference TRBV5-1 and TRBJ1-1, the full variable domain is KAGVTQTPRYLIKTRGQQVTLSCSPISGHRSVSWYQQTPGQGLQFLFEYFSETQRNKGNFPGRFSGRQFSNSRSEMNVSTLELGDSALYLCASSSGQGTTEAFFGQGTRLTVV.